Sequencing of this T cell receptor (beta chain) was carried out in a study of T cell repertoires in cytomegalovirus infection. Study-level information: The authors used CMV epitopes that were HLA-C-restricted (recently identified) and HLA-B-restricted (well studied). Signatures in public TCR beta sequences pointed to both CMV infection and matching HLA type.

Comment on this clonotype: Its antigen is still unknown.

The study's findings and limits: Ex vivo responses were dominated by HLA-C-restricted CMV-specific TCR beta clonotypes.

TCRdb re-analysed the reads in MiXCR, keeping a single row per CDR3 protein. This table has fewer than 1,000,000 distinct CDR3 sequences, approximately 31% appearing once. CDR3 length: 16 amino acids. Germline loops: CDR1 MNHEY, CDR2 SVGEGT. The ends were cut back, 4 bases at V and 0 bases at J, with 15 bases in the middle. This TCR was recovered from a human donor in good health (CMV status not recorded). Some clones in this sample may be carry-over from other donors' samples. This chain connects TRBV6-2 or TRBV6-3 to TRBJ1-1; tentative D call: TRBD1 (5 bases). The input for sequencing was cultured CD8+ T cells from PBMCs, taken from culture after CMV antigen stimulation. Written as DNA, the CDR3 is TGTGCCAGCAGTTTCCCCCCGGGGCACATGAACACTGAAGCTTTCTTT. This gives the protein CASSFPPGHMNTEAFF.